These T cell receptor beta chains were read from a single sample in a study of blood T cell repertoires in COVID-19. Sequenced by immunoSEQ multiplex PCR; TCRdb stores in-frame clones only, minus some. The table has some 420,000 clones, 85% to 90% seen once. The sample consisted of PBMCs or T cells enriched from blood (not recorded which). The source of these receptors is a man younger than 45 who had recovered from COVID-19. CDR3s include the opening cysteine and the closing phenylalanine or tryptophan. A D gene is named only where the DNA matches it firmly. Rows give clone size only sometimes, using once, few, many, or a class for an expanded clone.

>TRBV2|TRBJ2-5|.|.
TGTGCCAGCAGTGAACCCGGTCGGGAGACCCAGTACTTC
CASSEPGRETQYF
>TRBV18|TRBJ1-6|.|.
TGTGCCAGCTCACCAAAAGGGGGACAAGTTTCGCCCCTCCACTTT
CASSPKGGQVSPLHF
>TRBV2|TRBJ1-2|.|.
TGTGCCAGCAGCCTTACAGGGAAAGGATATGGCTACACCTTC
CASSLTGKGYGYTF
>TRBV12-1|TRBJ2-1|.|.
TGTGCCAGCAGCCCCCTGGGACTAGCCGCGGGGATCATCGTTGAGCAGTTCTTC
CASSPLGLAAGIIVEQFF
>TRBV20-1|TRBJ2-3|.|TRBD1
TGCAGTGCTAGTAGGGACAGGGGGCCAGATACGCAGTATTTT
CSASRDRGPDTQYF
>TRBV6-4|TRBJ1-1|.|.
TGTGCCAGCAGTGACTACGAGCAGCGTAACACTGAAGCTTTCTTT
CASSDYEQRNTEAFF
>TRBV12-5|TRBJ1-2|.|TRBD1
TGTGCTAGTGCCCCTTCAGGGGGAGGCTACACCTTC
CASAPSGGGYTF
>TRBV10-3|TRBJ2-7|once|.
TGTGCCATCAGTGGGCAGGGTGACTACGAGCAGTACTTC
CAISGQGDYEQYF
>TRBV18|TRBJ2-7|once|TRBD2
TGTGCCAGCTCCCTCCCGAGCGGGAACCCCCACGAGCAGTACTTC
CASSLPSGNPHEQYF
>TRBV9|TRBJ2-1|.|TRBD2
TGTGCCAGCAGCCCATGGGCTAGCGGGAGTAGTGAGCAGTTCTTC
CASSPWASGSSEQFF
>TRBV5-1|TRBJ2-1|.|TRBD2
TGCGCCAAAAAAGGACTAGCGGAGAGCTCCTACAATGAGCAGTTCTTC
CAKKGLAESSYNEQFF
>TRBV27|TRBJ1-4|.|TRBD1
TGTGCCAGCAGGACACAGGGGGCAGGTAATGAAAAACTGTTTTTT
CASRTQGAGNEKLFF
>TRBV28|TRBJ2-2|.|.
TGTGCCAGCAGCCGAGGAGGAGGGGGGGACACCGGGGAGCTGTTTTTT
CASSRGGGGDTGELFF
>TRBV10-3|TRBJ2-2|.|TRBD1
TGTGCCATCAGCGCCGGACAGGGTAACACCGGGGAGCTGTTTTTT
CAISAGQGNTGELFF
>TRBV5-1|TRBJ1-4|.|TRBD1
TGCGCCAGCAGCTCACAGGGGGCTTCTAATGAAAAACTGTTTTTT
CASSSQGASNEKLFF
>TRBV10-3|TRBJ1-1|.|.
TGTGCCATCAGTGAGAGGGGTACTGAAGCTTTCTTT
CAISERGTEAFF
>TRBV3-1/TRBV3-2|TRBJ1-3|.|.
TGTGCCAGCAGCCCCTTTGGAGGTGCCGGAAACACCATATATTTT
CASSPFGGAGNTIYF
>TRBV3-1/TRBV3-2|TRBJ2-7|.|TRBD2
TGTGCCAGCAGCCAAGATAGACTAGCGGGGGAATTCTACGAGCAGTACTTC
CASSQDRLAGEFYEQYF
>TRBV12-3/TRBV12-4|TRBJ1-1|few|TRBD1
TGTGCCAGCTTCAGGGGGTCGAGCACTGAAGCTTTCTTT
CASFRGSSTEAFF
>TRBV12-3/TRBV12-4|TRBJ2-5|.|.
TGTGCCAGCAGTTTACCCGGACACGAGACCCAGTACTTC
CASSLPGHETQYF
>TRBV4-1|TRBJ2-7|.|TRBD1
TGCGCCAGCAGCCTCCCCGGGACAGGGCCCTACGAGCAGTACTTC
CASSLPGTGPYEQYF
>TRBV12-3/TRBV12-4|TRBJ1-2|.|.
TGTGCCAGCAGTTTACGGGGGAGCCATGGCTACACCTTC
CASSLRGSHGYTF
>TRBV6-5|TRBJ2-2|.|TRBD2
TGTGCCAGCAGTCAGACTAGCGGGACGGCCGGGGAGCTGTTTTTT
CASSQTSGTAGELFF
>TRBV27|TRBJ2-5|.|.
TGTGCCAGCAGTTTCGGTCAGACTCAAGAGACCCAGTACTTC
CASSFGQTQETQYF
>TRBV24-1|TRBJ2-1|.|TRBD2
TGTGCCACCTCGACTAGCGGGGCCTACAATGAGCAGTTCTTC
CATSTSGAYNEQFF
>TRBV28|TRBJ1-2|.|TRBD1
TGTGCCAGCAGTCCCCCACAGGGGGCGGACTATGGCTACACCTTC
CASSPPQGADYGYTF
>TRBV2|TRBJ1-4|.|TRBD1
TGTGCCAGCAACGGACAGGGGACCTTAAATGAAAAACTGTTTTTT
CASNGQGTLNEKLFF
>TRBV10-2|TRBJ2-3|.|TRBD2
TGCGCCAGCAGCTTAGCGGGAAAGGGAGATACGCAGTATTTT
CASSLAGKGDTQYF
>TRBV15|TRBJ2-2|.|TRBD1
TGTGCCACCAGCAGACCGACAGGGGACACCGGGGAGCTGTTTTTT
CATSRPTGDTGELFF
>TRBV5-4|TRBJ2-5|.|.
TGTGCCAGCAGCTTGGATACAGGGCACCAAGAGACCCAGTACTTC
CASSLDTGHQETQYF
>TRBV27|TRBJ2-3|.|.
TGTGCCAGCAGTTTACCAGGACAGGTGGGGGGTACGCAGTATTTT
CASSLPGQVGGTQYF
>TRBV19|TRBJ1-1|.|.
TGTGCCGCCATGAATAGCTTTATGAACACTGAAGCTTTCTTT
CAAMNSFMNTEAFF
>TRBV18|TRBJ2-1|.|.
TGTGCCAGCTCACCAACGCGGAATGAGCAGTTCTTC
CASSPTRNEQFF
>TRBV5-4|TRBJ2-2|few|.
TGTGCCAGCAGCTTGGGCGGGGGCGCGGCCGGGGAGCTGTTTTTT
CASSLGGGAAGELFF
>TRBV19|TRBJ1-5|.|TRBD1
TGTGCCACGTCCCGGGACAGGGAGAAGCCCCAGCATTTT
CATSRDREKPQHF
>TRBV10-1|TRBJ2-3|.|TRBD1
TGCGCCAGCAGTGAGTACAGGGGGAGCACAGATACGCAGTATTTT
CASSEYRGSTDTQYF
>TRBV7-9|TRBJ2-7|.|.
TGTGCCAGCAGCGCACTCGGGGACGAGCAGTACTTC
CASSALGDEQYF
>TRBV19|TRBJ2-5|.|TRBD2
TGTGCCAGTAGTATCAGGCTGTCGGGGGGAACGCAAGAGACCCAGTACTTC
CASSIRLSGGTQETQYF
>TRBV7-2|TRBJ2-7|.|TRBD1
TGTGCCAGCAGCTTAGCTCCGGGACAGGGCTACGAGCAGTACTTC
CASSLAPGQGYEQYF
>TRBV28|TRBJ1-5|.|.
TGTGCCAGCACTCCAGCCGGCGGGGGATGGCCCCAGCATTTT
CASTPAGGGWPQHF
>TRBV2|TRBJ1-2|.|TRBD1
TGTGCCAGCAGTACCGGGACAGGGGCCTCTGGCTACACCTTC
CASSTGTGASGYTF
>TRBV21-1|TRBJ2-3|.|.
TGTGCCAGCAGCTTCGGGGGGGAGGGTCTCCCCGATACGCAGTATTTT
CASSFGGEGLPDTQYF
>TRBV7-9|TRBJ2-2|.|.
TGTGCCAGAGACGGAGGCCTTGGAGGGACCGGGGAGCTGTTTTTT
CARDGGLGGTGELFF
>TRBV5-6|TRBJ1-1|.|.
TGTGCCAGCAGCTTGGCGGCAGGGAACACTGAAGCTTTCTTT
CASSLAAGNTEAFF